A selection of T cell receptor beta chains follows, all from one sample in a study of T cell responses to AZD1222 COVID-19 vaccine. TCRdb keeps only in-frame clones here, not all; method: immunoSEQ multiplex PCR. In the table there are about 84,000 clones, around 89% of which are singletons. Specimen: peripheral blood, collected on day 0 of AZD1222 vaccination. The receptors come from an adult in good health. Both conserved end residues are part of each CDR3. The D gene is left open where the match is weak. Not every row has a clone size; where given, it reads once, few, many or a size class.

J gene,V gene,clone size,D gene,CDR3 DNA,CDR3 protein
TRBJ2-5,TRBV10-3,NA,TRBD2,TGTGCCACTCAGGGTCGGGGTAGCGGGAACGCCCAAGAGACCCAGTACTTC,CATQGRGSGNAQETQYF
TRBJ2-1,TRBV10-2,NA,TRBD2,TGCGCCAGCAGTCTAAATAGCGGGAGTGGGTACAATGAGCAGTTCTTC,CASSLNSGSGYNEQFF
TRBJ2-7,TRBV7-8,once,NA,TGTGCCAGCAGCTTAGTGGGGGACTCGGCATCCTACGAGCAGTACTTC,CASSLVGDSASYEQYF
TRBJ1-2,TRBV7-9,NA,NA,TGTGCCAGCAGCTTAGGGCCGTATACTAACTATGGCTACACCTTC,CASSLGPYTNYGYTF
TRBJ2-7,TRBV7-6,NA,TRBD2,TGTGCCAGCAGCTGGACTAGCGGGCGCCCGGTGGAGCAGTACTTC,CASSWTSGRPVEQYF
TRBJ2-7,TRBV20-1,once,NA,TGCAGTGCTAGTTTCCAGGTGATGTCCTACGAGCAGTACTTC,CSASFQVMSYEQYF
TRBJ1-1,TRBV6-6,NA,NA,TGTGCCAGCAGTTATTTAGGCCCCTCCCGGAACACTGAAGCTTTCTTT,CASSYLGPSRNTEAFF
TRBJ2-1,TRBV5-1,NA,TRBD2,TGCGCCAGCAGCCTCCCGACTAGCGGTTACAATGAGCAGTTCTTC,CASSLPTSGYNEQFF
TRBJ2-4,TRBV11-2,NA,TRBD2,TGTGCCAGCAGCTTCCTCGGGGGGGCCAAAAACATTCAGTACTTC,CASSFLGGAKNIQYF
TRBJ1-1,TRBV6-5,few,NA,TGTGCCAGCAGGAACCCGGGGTACACTGAAGCTTTCTTT,CASRNPGYTEAFF
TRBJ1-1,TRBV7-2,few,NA,TGTGCCAGCAGCTTAGTCAGGCAGGGGTGGACTGAAGCTTTCTTT,CASSLVRQGWTEAFF
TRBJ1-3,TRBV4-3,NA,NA,TGCGCCAGCAGCCAAAGTTCCAACTCTGGAAACACCATATATTTT,CASSQSSNSGNTIYF
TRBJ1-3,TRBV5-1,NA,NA,TGCGCCAGCAGCTTGACGGACACCGGCTCTGGAAACACCATATATTTT,CASSLTDTGSGNTIYF
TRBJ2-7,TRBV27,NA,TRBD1,TGTGCCAGCAGTTTAATCGCAGGGGGCACCTACGAGCAGTACTTC,CASSLIAGGTYEQYF
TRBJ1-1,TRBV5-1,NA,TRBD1,TGCGCCAGCAGTCTTCAGGGGGCAAGCCCTGAAGCTTTCTTT,CASSLQGASPEAFF
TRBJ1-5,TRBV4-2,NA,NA,TGTGCCAGCAGCCAAGAATCGGACCAGAGGGTACAGCCCCAGCATTTT,CASSQESDQRVQPQHF
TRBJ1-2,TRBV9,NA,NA,TGTGCCAGCAGCTCCTCGTCTAACTATGGCTACACCTTC,CASSSSSNYGYTF
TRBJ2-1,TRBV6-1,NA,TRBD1,TGTGCCAGCAGTGAAGCGGGGACAGGGTCCTACAATGAGCAGTTCTTC,CASSEAGTGSYNEQFF
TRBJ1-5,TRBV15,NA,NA,TGTGCCACCAGCAGAGGGAGGGGTGGCCAGCCCCAGCATTTT,CATSRGRGGQPQHF
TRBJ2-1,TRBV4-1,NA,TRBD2,TGCGCCAGCAGCCAACAAGCGGGAGGCTATGAGCAGTTCTTC,CASSQQAGGYEQFF
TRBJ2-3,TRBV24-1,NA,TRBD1,TGTGCCACCAGCTCCCCGGGACAGGGGGTCGATACGCAGTATTTT,CATSSPGQGVDTQYF
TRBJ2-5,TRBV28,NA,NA,TGTGCCAGTGTCTCGCAGCAAGAGACCCAGTACTTC,CASVSQQETQYF
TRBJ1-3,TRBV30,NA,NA,TGTGCCTGGAGTGTAAGAGCAGCTGGAAACACCATATATTTT,CAWSVRAAGNTIYF
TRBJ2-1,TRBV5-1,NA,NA,TGCGCCAGCAGCTTGACGGCTAGGAATGAGCAGTTCTTC,CASSLTARNEQFF
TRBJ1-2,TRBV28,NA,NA,TGTGCCAGCAGCGAACAGGGTCGGAACTATGGCTACACCTTC,CASSEQGRNYGYTF
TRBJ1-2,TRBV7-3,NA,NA,TGTGCCAGCAGCTTAACGGGCGGGACTAACTATGGCTACACCTTC,CASSLTGGTNYGYTF
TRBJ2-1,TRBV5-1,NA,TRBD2,TGCGCCAGCAGCCGCCTGCCTAGCGGGAGGGCGAATGAGCAGTTCTTC,CASSRLPSGRANEQFF
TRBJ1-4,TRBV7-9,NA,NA,TGTGCCAGCAGCTTAAATCCTGCCGGAGGAGAAAAACTGTTTTTT,CASSLNPAGGEKLFF
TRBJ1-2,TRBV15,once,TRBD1,TGTGCCACCAGCATTCCGGGACAGGGGAACCCTTATGGCTACACCTTC,CATSIPGQGNPYGYTF
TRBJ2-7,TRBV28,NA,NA,TGTGCCACCGAAAGGGGCTACGAGCAGTACTTC,CATERGYEQYF
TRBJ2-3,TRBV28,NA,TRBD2,TGTGCCAGCAGGGGGACTAGCCCGGTTCCAGATACGCAGTATTTT,CASRGTSPVPDTQYF
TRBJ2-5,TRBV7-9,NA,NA,TGTGCCAGCAGCTTAAAGGATTCAAAAGAGACCCAGTACTTC,CASSLKDSKETQYF
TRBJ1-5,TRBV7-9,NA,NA,TGTGCCAGCAGCCCGGGACCGCAGCCCCAGCATTTT,CASSPGPQPQHF
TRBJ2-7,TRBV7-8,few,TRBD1,TGTGCCAGCAGCTTTAACAGGGGTTTGGGGGAGCAGTACTTC,CASSFNRGLGEQYF
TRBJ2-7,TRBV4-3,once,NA,TGCGCCAGCAGCCAAGAACGCAACTACGAGCAGTACTTC,CASSQERNYEQYF
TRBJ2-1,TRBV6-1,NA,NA,TGTGCCAGCAGTGACACCGGGAAAAAGAGGTACAATGAGCAGTTCTTC,CASSDTGKKRYNEQFF
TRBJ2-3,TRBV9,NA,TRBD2,TGTGCCAGCACCTTACTAGCGGGAGGGAACACAGATACGCAGTATTTT,CASTLLAGGNTDTQYF
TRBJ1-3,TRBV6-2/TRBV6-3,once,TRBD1,TGTGCCAGCAGCTCGGACAGGCAAGCCTCTGGAAACACCATATATTTT,CASSSDRQASGNTIYF
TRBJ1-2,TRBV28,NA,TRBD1,TGTGCCAGCAGTTCCCCCGGGACAGGGGGCATCTATGGCTACACCTTC,CASSSPGTGGIYGYTF
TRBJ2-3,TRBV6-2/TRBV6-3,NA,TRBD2,TGTGCCAGCAGCCCCCATATAGCGGGCGGGGGAGATACGCAGTATTTT,CASSPHIAGGGDTQYF
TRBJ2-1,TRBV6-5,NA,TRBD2,TGTGCCAGCAGTTCCCCGGGACTAGCGGCGAATGAGCAGTTCTTC,CASSSPGLAANEQFF
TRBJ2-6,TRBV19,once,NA,TGTGCCAGTAGTATCACCCGGACTGCACTCTCTGGGGCCAACGTCCTGACTTTC,CASSITRTALSGANVLTF
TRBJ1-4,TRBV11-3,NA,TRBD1,TGTGCCAGCAGATGGACAGGGGGTGGGGAAAAACTGTTTTTT,CASRWTGGGEKLFF
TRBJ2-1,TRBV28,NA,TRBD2,TGTGCCAGTGCACGGGGGGGGCCATACAATGAGCAGTTCTTC,CASARGGPYNEQFF
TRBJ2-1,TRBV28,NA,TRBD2,TGTGCCAGCTCAGTGGCGGGACTAACCTCCTACAATGAGCAGTTCTTC,CASSVAGLTSYNEQFF
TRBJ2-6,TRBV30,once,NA,TGTGCCTGGAGTGACAGCCTCGACCTGACTTTC,CAWSDSLDLTF
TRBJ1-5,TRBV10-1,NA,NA,TGCGCCAGCAGTGAGTCGGGGAGGAATCAGCCCCAGCATTTT,CASSESGRNQPQHF
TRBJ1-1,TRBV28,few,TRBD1,TGTGCCAGCAGTTCTCCTTCAATCGCCAGGGGGGGAGTTGAAGCTTTCTTT,CASSSPSIARGGVEAFF
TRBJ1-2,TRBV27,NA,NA,TGTGCCAGCAGTTTAAGGGTAGACTATGGCTACACCTTC,CASSLRVDYGYTF
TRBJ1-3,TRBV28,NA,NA,TGTGCCAGCCTCCTGACAGTTGGAAACACCATATATTTT,CASLLTVGNTIYF
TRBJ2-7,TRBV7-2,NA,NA,TGTGCCAGCAGCCGCGACGCTTTGGCGGACAGTGCCTACGAGCAGTACTTC,CASSRDALADSAYEQYF
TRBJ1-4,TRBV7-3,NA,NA,TGTGCCAGCAGCTTAGCGGGACGGCCGAATGAAAAACTGTTTTTT,CASSLAGRPNEKLFF
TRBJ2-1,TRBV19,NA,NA,TGTGCCAGTAGCACTAGCTACAATGAGCAGTTCTTC,CASSTSYNEQFF
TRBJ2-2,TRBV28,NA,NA,TGTGCCAGCAGTTTAGGGTACACCGGGGAGCTGTTTTTT,CASSLGYTGELFF
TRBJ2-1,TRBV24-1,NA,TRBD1,TGTGCCACCAGTCAAGGGGGCAACAATGAGCAGTTCTTC,CATSQGGNNEQFF
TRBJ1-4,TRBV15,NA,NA,TGTGCCACCAGCAGAGATAACAGGTGGAGGAAAGAACTGTTTTTT,CATSRDNRWRKELFF
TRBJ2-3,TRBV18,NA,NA,TGTGCCAGCTCACCCGCGGTTGCGGGGGATACGCAGTATTTT,CASSPAVAGDTQYF
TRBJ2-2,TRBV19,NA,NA,TGTGCCAGTAGTATCGGACTGAACACCGGGGAGCTGTTTTTT,CASSIGLNTGELFF
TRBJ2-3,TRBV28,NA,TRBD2,TGTGCCAGCAGTTCCGGACTAGCGGGGGGTTCTCCAAATACGCAGTATTTT,CASSSGLAGGSPNTQYF
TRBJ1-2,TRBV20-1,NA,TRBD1,TGCAGTGCTAGTACTCCGGACAGGGCCTATGGCTACACCTTC,CSASTPDRAYGYTF